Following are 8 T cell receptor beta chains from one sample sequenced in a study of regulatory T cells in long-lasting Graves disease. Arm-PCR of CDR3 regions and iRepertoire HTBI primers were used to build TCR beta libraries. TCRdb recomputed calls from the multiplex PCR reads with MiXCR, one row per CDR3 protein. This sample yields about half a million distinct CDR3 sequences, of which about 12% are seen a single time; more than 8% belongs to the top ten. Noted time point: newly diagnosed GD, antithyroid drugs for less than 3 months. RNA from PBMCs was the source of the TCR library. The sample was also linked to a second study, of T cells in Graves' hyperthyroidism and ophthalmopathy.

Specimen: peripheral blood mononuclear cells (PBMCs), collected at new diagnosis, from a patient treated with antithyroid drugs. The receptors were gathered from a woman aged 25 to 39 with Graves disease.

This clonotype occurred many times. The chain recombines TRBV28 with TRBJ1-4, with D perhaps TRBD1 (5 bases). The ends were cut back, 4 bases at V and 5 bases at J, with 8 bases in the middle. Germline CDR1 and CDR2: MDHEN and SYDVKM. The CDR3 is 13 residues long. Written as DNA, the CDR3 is TGTGCCAGCAGTTCGGACATAAATGAAAAACTGTTTTTT. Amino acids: CASSSDINEKLFF.

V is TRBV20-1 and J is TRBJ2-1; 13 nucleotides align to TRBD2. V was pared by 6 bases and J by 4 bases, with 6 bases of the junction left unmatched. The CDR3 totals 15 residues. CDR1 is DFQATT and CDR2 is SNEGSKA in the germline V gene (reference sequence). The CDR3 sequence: CSARTSGSLYNEQFF. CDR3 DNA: TGCAGTGCGCGGACTAGCGGGAGTCTATACAATGAGCAGTTCTTC.

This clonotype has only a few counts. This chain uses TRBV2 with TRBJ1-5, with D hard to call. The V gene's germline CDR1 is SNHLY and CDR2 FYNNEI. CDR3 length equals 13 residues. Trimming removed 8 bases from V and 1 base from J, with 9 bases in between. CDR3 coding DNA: TGTGCCAGCGGAGTATACAGCAATCAGCCCCAGCATTTT. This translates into CASGVYSNQPQHF.

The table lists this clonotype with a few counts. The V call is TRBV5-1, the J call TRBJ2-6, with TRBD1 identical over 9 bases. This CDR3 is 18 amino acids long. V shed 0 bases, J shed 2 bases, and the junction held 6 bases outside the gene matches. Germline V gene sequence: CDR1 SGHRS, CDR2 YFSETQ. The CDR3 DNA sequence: TGCGCCAGCAGCTTGGTGGGACAGGGAATAGCTGGGGCCAACGTCCTGACTTTC. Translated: CASSLVGQGIAGANVLTF. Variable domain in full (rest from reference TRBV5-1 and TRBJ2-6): KAGVTQTPRYLIKTRGQQVTLSCSPISGHRSVSWYQQTPGQGLQFLFEYFSETQRNKGNFPGRFSGRQFSNSRSEMNVSTLELGDSALYLCASSLVGQGIAGANVLTFGAGSRLTVL.

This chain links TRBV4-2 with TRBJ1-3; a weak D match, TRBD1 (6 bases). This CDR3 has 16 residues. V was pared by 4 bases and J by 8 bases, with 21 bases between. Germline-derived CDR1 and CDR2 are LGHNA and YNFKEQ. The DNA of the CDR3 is TGTGCCAGCAGCCCAGGGGACACCTTCAGGTCGGACACCATATATTTT. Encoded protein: CASSPGDTFRSDTIYF.

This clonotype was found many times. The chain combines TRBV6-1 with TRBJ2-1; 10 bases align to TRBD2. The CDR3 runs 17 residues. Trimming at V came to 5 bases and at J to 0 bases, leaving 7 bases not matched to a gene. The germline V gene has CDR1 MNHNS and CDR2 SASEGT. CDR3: CASSPNSGGSSYNEQFF. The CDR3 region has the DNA TGTGCCAGCAGTCCCAATAGCGGGGGGAGCTCCTACAATGAGCAGTTCTTC.

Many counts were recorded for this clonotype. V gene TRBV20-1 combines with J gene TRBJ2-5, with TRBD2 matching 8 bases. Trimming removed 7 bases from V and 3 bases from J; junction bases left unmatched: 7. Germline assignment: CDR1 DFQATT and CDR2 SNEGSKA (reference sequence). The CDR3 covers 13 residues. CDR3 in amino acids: CSVGTRKKETQYF. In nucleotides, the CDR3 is TGCAGTGTCGGGACTAGGAAAAAAGAGACCCAGTACTTC.

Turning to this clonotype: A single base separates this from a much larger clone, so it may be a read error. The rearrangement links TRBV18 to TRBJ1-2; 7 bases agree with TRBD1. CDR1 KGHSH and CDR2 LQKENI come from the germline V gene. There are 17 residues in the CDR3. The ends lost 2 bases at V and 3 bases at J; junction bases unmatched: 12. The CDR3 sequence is CASSPYPRQGRHYGYTF. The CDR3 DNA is TGTGCCAGCTCACCATATCCCCGACAGGGCCGACACTATGGCTACACCTTC.